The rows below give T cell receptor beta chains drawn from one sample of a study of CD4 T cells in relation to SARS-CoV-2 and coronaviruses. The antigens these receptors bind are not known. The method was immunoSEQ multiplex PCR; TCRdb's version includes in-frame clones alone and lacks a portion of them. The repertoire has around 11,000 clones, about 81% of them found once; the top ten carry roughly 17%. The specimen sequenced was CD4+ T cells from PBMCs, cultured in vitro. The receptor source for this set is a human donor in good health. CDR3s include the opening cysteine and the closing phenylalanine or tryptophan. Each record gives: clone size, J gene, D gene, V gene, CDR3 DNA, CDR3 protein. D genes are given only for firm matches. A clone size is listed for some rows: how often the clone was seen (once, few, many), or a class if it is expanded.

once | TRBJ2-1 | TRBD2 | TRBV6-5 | TGTGCCAGCACGCCACCTGGGAGGGCCCTTCGTGAGCAGTTCTTC | CASTPPGRALREQFF
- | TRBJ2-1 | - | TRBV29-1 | TGCAGCGTGGACATAGCGGCCAGGGAGCAGTTCTTC | CSVDIAAREQFF
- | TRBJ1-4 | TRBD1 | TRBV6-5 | TGTGCCAGCAGAAGACCAGGGGGCTCCGAAGAAAAACTGTTTTTT | CASRRPGGSEEKLFF
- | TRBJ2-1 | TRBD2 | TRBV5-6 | TGTGCCAGCAGCTCGGCGTGGCTAGCGGGGAGAGTTTCCTACAATGAGCAGTTCTTC | CASSSAWLAGRVSYNEQFF
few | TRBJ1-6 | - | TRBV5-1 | TGCGCCAGCTCTCCGGACCCGAGTACCCTGTCACCCCTCCACTTT | CASSPDPSTLSPLHF
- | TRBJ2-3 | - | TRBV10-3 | TGTGCCATCAGTGAGTCTAGGGACTTCAGCACAGATACGCAGTATTTT | CAISESRDFSTDTQYF
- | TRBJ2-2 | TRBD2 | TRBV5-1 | TGCGCCAGCAGAAAGACTAGCGGGGCCACCGGGGAGCTGTTTTTT | CASRKTSGATGELFF
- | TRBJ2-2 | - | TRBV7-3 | TGTGCCAGCAGCGCCCCGGGGGCGGGAGCCGGGGAGCTGTTTTTT | CASSAPGAGAGELFF
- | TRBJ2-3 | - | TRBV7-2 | TGTGCCAGCACCCCCTCAGCGGCAGATACGCAGTATTTT | CASTPSAADTQYF
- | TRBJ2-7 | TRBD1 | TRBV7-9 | TGTGCCAGCAGTTTTTCCATGGACAGGGTCTACGAGCAGTACTTC | CASSFSMDRVYEQYF
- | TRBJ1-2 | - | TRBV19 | TGTGCCAGTTCCATGGGGCAGTTTTATGGCTACACCTTC | CASSMGQFYGYTF
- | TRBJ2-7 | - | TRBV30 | TGTGCCTGGAGGGGGGGCCCAGCCTACGAGCAGTACTTC | CAWRGGPAYEQYF
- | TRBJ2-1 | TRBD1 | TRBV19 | TGTGCCAGTATATACAAAACCCAGGGGGCGCAGGCGAATGAGCAGTTCTTC | CASIYKTQGAQANEQFF
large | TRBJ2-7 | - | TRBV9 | TGTGCCAGCAGCCTCTCCCCAGCGTCCCACGAGCAGTACTTC | CASSLSPASHEQYF
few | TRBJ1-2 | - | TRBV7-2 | TGTGCCAGCAGCTTCTACCGGACAGCCCCGGGAGGCTACACCTTC | CASSFYRTAPGGYTF
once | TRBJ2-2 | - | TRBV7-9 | TGTGCCAGCAGCTTATGGAGCCCCGGGGAGCTGTTTTTT | CASSLWSPGELFF
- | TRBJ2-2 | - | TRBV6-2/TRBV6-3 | TGTGCCAGCAGTCCGTCTTATAACACCGGGGAGCTGTTTTTT | CASSPSYNTGELFF
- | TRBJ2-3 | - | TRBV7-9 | TGTGCCAGCAGCTTATCAGGAGCCCTTAGGGATACGCAGTATTTT | CASSLSGALRDTQYF
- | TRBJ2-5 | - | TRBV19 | TGTGCCAGTAGTATAAGTTACACGAGGGAGACCCAGTACTTC | CASSISYTRETQYF
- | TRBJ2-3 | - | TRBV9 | TGTGCCAGCCAGGGGCCGCTGGGGGAGACGCAGTATTTT | CASQGPLGETQYF
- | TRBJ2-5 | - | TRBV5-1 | TGCGCCAGCAGCAGGGACGGCCAAGAGACCCAGTACTTC | CASSRDGQETQYF
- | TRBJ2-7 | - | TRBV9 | TGTGCCAGCAGTAAGACCGGGACACCCCCCAACGAGCAGTACTTC | CASSKTGTPPNEQYF
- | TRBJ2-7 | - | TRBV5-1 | TGCGCCAGCAGCTTGCGAGGGTTGGAAACCTACGAGCAGTACTTC | CASSLRGLETYEQYF
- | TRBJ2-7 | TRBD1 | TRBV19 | TGTGCCAGTAGTAAGGGGGCGTACGAGCAGTACTTC | CASSKGAYEQYF
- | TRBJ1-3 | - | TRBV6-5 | TGTGCCAGCTGGGCGGGTTATTCAGGAAACACCATATATTTT | CASWAGYSGNTIYF
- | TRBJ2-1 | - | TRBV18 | TGTGCCAGCTCACCCCCGGGACGGAGGGACAATGAGCAGTTCTTC | CASSPPGRRDNEQFF
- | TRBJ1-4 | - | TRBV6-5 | TGTGCCAGCAGTTACCCCTCGGGAACTAATGAAAAACTGTTTTTT | CASSYPSGTNEKLFF
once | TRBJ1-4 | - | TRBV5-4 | TGTGCCAGCAGCTTGGACGGAAAAAATGAAAAACTGTTTTTT | CASSLDGKNEKLFF
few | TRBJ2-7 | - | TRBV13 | TGTGCCAGCAGCTTTGGTTTAAGCGGTCTCAGCGAGCAGTACTTC | CASSFGLSGLSEQYF
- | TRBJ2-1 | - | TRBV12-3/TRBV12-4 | TGTGCCAGCCTAAGGGGAATGGGGGGGCAGTTCTTC | CASLRGMGGQFF
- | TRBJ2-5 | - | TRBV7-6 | TGTGCCAGCAGCTTATCCCTGGTAATGGAGACCCAGTACTTC | CASSLSLVMETQYF
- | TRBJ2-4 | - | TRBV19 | TGTGCCAGTAGTATCGCGCCCGAAGCGGACATTCAGTACTTC | CASSIAPEADIQYF
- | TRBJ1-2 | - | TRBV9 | TGTGCCAGCAGCGCTAACTATGGCTACACCTTC | CASSANYGYTF
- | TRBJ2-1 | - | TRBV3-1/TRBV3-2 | TGTGCCAGCAGCCAAGATCTCAATGAGCAGTTCTTC | CASSQDLNEQFF
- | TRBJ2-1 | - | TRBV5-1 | TGCGCCAGCAGCTTGGACGGAGTTTACAATGAGCAGTTCTTC | CASSLDGVYNEQFF
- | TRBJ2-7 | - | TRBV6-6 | TGTGCCAGCAGCCTCTATGGCCCCGGGCGTGTGCAGTACTTC | CASSLYGPGRVQYF
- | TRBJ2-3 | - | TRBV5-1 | TGCGCCAGCAGTAGTAGCGACCTGAGGGTAGATACGCAGTATTTT | CASSSSDLRVDTQYF
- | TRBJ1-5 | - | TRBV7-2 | TGTGCCAGCAGCTTAGGTAGGGGTCAGAATAGCAATCAGCCCCAGCATTTT | CASSLGRGQNSNQPQHF
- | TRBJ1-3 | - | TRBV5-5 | TGTGCCAGCAGCTCCGGCACAGGGTACTCTGGAAACACCATATATTTT | CASSSGTGYSGNTIYF
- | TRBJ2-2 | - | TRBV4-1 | TGCGCCAGCAGCCCGAGGACACACAGGATTAACACCGGGGAGCTGTTTTTT | CASSPRTHRINTGELFF
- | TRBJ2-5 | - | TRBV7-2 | TGTGCCAGCAGCTCTTCGGGACTCGGGCAGACCCAGTACTTC | CASSSSGLGQTQYF
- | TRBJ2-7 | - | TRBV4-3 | TGCGCCAGCAGCCAAGAGCACGTCAGGTACGAGCAGTACTTC | CASSQEHVRYEQYF
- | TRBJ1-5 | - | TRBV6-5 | TGTGCCAGCAAAGAGCAGCGTGATCATCAGCCCCAGCATTTT | CASKEQRDHQPQHF
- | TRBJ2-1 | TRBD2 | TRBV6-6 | TGTGCCAGCAGAGGGGGGACTAGCGGGTGGAGTGAGCAGTTCTTC | CASRGGTSGWSEQFF
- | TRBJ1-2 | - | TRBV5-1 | TGCGCCAGCAGCACCCGGGACTGGATAGGTGGCTACACCTTC | CASSTRDWIGGYTF
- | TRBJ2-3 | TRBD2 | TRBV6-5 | TGTGCCAGCAGTCTGACTAGCGAGGGGGGTACGCAGTATTTT | CASSLTSEGGTQYF
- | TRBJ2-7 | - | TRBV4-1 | TGCGCCAGCAGCCGACTAATGGGCGGTGGGTCCTACGAGCAGTACTTC | CASSRLMGGGSYEQYF
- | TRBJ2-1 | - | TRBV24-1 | TGTGCCACCAGTGGATGGCCAGAGTCAGATGAGCAGTTCTTC | CATSGWPESDEQFF
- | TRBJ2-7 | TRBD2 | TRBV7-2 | TGTGCCAGCAGCTTAGCGGGTGCGGGAGACCTCTACGAGCAGTACTTC | CASSLAGAGDLYEQYF
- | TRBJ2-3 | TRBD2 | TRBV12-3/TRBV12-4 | TGTGCCAGCCTAGCGGGAGGCACAGATACGCAGTATTTT | CASLAGGTDTQYF
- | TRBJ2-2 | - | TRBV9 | TGTGCCAGCAGCGCGGGACAGAACACCGGGGAGCTGTTTTTT | CASSAGQNTGELFF
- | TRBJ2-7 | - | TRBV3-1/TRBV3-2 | TGTGCCAGCAGCCAAGATCCCAGAAACGTGGGGTACTTC | CASSQDPRNVGYF
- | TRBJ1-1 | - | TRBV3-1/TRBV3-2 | TGTGCCAGCAGCCACGGTGTGTGGACTGAAGCTTTCTTT | CASSHGVWTEAFF
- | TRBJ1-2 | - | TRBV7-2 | TGTGCCAGCAGCTTTCCGGAATACGGCTACACCTTC | CASSFPEYGYTF
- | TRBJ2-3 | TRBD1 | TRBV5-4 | TGTGCCAGCAGCTCCGGGACAGGGGGCACAGATACGCAGTATTTT | CASSSGTGGTDTQYF
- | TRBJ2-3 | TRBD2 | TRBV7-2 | TGTGCCAGCAGCTTAGGTAGCGGGAGGTCCACAGATACGCAGTATTTT | CASSLGSGRSTDTQYF
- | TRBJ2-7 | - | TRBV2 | TGTGCCAGCGAGGCAGGGCAATACTCCTACGAGCAGTACTTC | CASEAGQYSYEQYF
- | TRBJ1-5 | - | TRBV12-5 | TGTGCTAGTGGTTTTGAAAATCAGCCCCAGCATTTT | CASGFENQPQHF
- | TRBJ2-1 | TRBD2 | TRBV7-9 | TGTGCCAGCAGCTTAGAGCTAGCGGGTCACAGGAATGAGCAGTTCTTC | CASSLELAGHRNEQFF